This T cell receptor beta chain came from a study of blood T cell repertoires in COVID-19. At the level of the study: COVID-19 samples, acute and convalescent, were from the United States, Italy and Spain. The cDNA or gDNA used as material had been derived from T cells, B-cell-depleted T cells, or PBMCs.

CDR3 length: 15 residues. CDR1 and CDR2 (germline): MNHEY, SVGEGT. The V segment lost 4 bases and the J segment 3 bases; nucleotides outside the gene matches: 3. TCRdb's copy holds only in-frame clones and misses some; the assay was immunoSEQ multiplex PCR. The sample holds 360,000 or so clones, about four fifths seen once. The study drew participants aged about 18 to 89 years from 20 to 30 US areas. Cohort 3 donors were reported recovered after two negative PCRs, clearance, or symptom resolution. This sequence joins TRBV6-2 or TRBV6-3 and TRBJ2-1, with 10 positions matching TRBD2. Source material: PBMCs or T cells enriched from blood (not recorded which). The clonotype originates from a woman aged 50 to 65 who had recovered from COVID-19. CDR3 in amino acids: CASSWVAGGYNEQFF. The DNA of the CDR3 is TGTGCCAGCAGTTGGGTAGCGGGAGGCTACAATGAGCAGTTCTTC.